The 21 T cell receptor beta chains below come from one sample, sequenced in a study of OX40 agonist ivuxolimab in advanced cancers. Receptor libraries were prepared by the immunoSEQ multiplex PCR assay. Entries here come from immuneACCESS through TCRdb and include only in-frame sequences with V and J called. Some clones fail to appear in such tables; in the studies checked, an unresolved V gene covers under half of the shortfall, and the cause of the remainder is unknown. The sample yields approximately 60,000 clones; approximately 83% were counted once. The ten largest clones capture 0.7% of the sample. This material consisted of CD4+ or CD8+ T cells sorted from blood, taken in a trial of the OX40 agonist ivuxolimab. These receptor sequences come from an adult with an advanced solid tumor such as melanoma, head and neck, liver or kidney cancer.

The J gene is TRBJ1-6, the V gene TRBV7-2; no clear D. The germline CDR1 and CDR2 sequences are SGHTA and FQGNSA. Deletions cut 3 bases from V and 10 bases from J, with 19 bases between. This CDR3 contains 16 residues. CDR3 DNA: TGTGCCAGCAGCTTCTCCCGGGCCCAACTTATGTCACCCCTCCACTTT. Its translation is CASSFSRAQLMSPLHF.

Concerning this clone: At one end, the junction sequence differs from germline, possibly due to a read error. The genes are TRBV7-8 and TRBJ2-1, with 8 positions matching TRBD2. This CDR3 is 13 amino acids long. Germline lookup yields CDR1 SGHVS and CDR2 FQNEAQ. CDR3 residues: CASSLLAFGGVLF. CDR3 DNA sequence: TGTGCCAGCAGCTTGCTAGCTTTCGGGGGGGTGCTCTTC.

In this sample, this clone turned up once. V is TRBV10-3 and J is TRBJ2-3, with unresolved D. The germline V gene encodes CDR1 ENHRY and CDR2 SYGVKD. The germline V and J ends were trimmed by 3 bases and 4 bases, with 5 bases remaining between them. This CDR3 has 12 amino acids. DNA for the CDR3: TGTGCCATCAGTGAAGGAGCAGATACGCAGTATTTT. Amino acid sequence: CAISEGADTQYF.

The chain recombines TRBV7-2 with TRBJ1-5; the D gene is possibly TRBD1 (6 bases). In germline, CDR1 is SGHTA, CDR2 FQGNSA. The CDR3 runs 14 residues. V lost 5 bases to trimming and J lost 5 bases, with 13 bases between them. Here the CDR3 DNA reads TGTGCCAGCAGCCTCAGGGGATCGGATCAGCCCCAGCATTTT. Its translation is CASSLRGSDQPQHF.

The chain carries TRBV2 and TRBJ1-1, with D unclear. V was clipped by 3 bases and J by 0 bases, with 14 bases between them. Looked up from germline, CDR1 is SNHLY and CDR2 is FYNNEI. This CDR3 has 16 amino acids. CDR3 DNA sequence: TGTGCCAGCAGTGAGTTGGGTCCGAGACTGAACACTGAAGCTTTCTTT. Residues: CASSELGPRLNTEAFF. The variable domain in full, with the rest retrieved from reference TRBV2 and TRBJ1-1, is EPEVTQTPSHQVTQMGQEVILRCVPISNHLYFYWYRQILGQKVEFLVSFYNNEISEKSEIFDDQFSVERPDGSNFTLKIRSTKLEDSAMYFCASSELGPRLNTEAFFGQGTRLTVV.

The chain employs TRBV7-9 and TRBJ2-5; D unclear. The DNA end favors TRBJ2-7, so the J call may be wrong. The CDR3 totals 15 residues. Germline CDR1 is SEHNR and CDR2 is FQNEAQ (reference sequence). The CDR3 sequence is CASSLGQRPEDEQYF. CDR3 coding DNA: TGTGCCAGCAGCTTGGGCCAACGCCCCGAGGACGAGCAGTACTTC.

This sequence joins TRBV27 and TRBJ2-3, with D perhaps given as TRBD1 or TRBD2 (5 bases each). The CDR3 runs 14 residues. Trimming pared 7 bases from V and 6 bases from J, leaving 17 bases between. Germline values: CDR1 MNHEY, CDR2 SMNVEV (reference sequence). In nucleotides, the CDR3 is TGTGCCAGCAATCAACGGGACCCCTGGGATACGCAGTATTTT. Its translation is CASNQRDPWDTQYF.

This chain connects TRBV7-2 to TRBJ1-5; no clear D gene. The germline V gene encodes CDR1 SGHTA and CDR2 FQGNSA. The germline V and J ends were trimmed by 2 bases and 7 bases, with 9 bases remaining between them. The CDR3 runs to 13 residues. CDR3 loop: CASSLSGEQPQHF. Here the CDR3 DNA reads TGTGCCAGCAGCTTAAGCGGAGAGCAGCCCCAGCATTTT.

This chain uses TRBV18 with TRBJ1-5, with 10 bases identical to TRBD1. Germline CDR1 is KGHSH and CDR2 is LQKENI. CDR3 size: 16 residues. V gave up 4 bases and J gave up 4 bases; unmatched junction bases: 7. CDR3 coding DNA: TGTGCCAGCTCACAGATGAGGGACAGGGGAAATCAGCCCCAGCATTTT. Translation: CASSQMRDRGNQPQHF.

The chain employs TRBV6-4 and TRBJ2-1; D gene uncertain. The CDR3 extends over 16 amino acids. V lost 6 bases, J lost 8 bases, and 23 bases lay in between. CDR1 and CDR2 from the germline V gene are MRHNA and SNTAGT. CDR3 in amino acids: CASRPLISIGSDEQFF. The DNA for the CDR3 is TGTGCCAGCAGACCACTCATCTCTATAGGCTCCGATGAGCAGTTCTTC.

The rearrangement joins TRBV15 to TRBJ2-5, with D possibly being TRBD1 (5 bases). With 1 base removed from V and 2 bases from J, the gap between germline ends came to 11 bases. Germline loops: CDR1 LNHNV, CDR2 YYDKDF (reference sequence). The CDR3 totals 15 residues. The CDR3 nucleotides are TGTGCCACCAGCAGAGCTTCACCAGGGCAAGAGACCCAGTACTTC. Its translation is CATSRASPGQETQYF.

The chain combines TRBV13 with TRBJ2-3; TRBD2 agrees at 14 bases. CDR1 is PRHDT and CDR2 is FYEKMQ in the germline V gene (reference sequence). The ends lost 5 bases at V and 8 bases at J; junction bases unmatched: 9. The CDR3 sequence is 16 residues long. The CDR3 spells CASSTRTSGGSSTQYF. Here the CDR3 DNA reads TGTGCCAGCAGCACCCGGACTAGCGGGGGGTCTAGTACGCAGTATTTT.

The chain recombines TRBV5-6 with TRBJ2-3; tentatively, D is TRBD1 (5 bases). The CDR3 is 17 amino acids. The germline V and J ends were trimmed by 0 bases and 2 bases, with 16 bases remaining between them. The germline CDR1 and CDR2 sequences are SGHDT and YYEEEE. CDR3 residues: CASSLGAGWVFTDTQYF. The CDR3, as DNA: TGTGCCAGCAGCTTGGGGGCAGGGTGGGTCTTCACAGATACGCAGTATTTT.

V and J are TRBV25-1 and TRBJ2-5; D gene ambiguous. Per germline, CDR1 MGHDK and CDR2 SYGVNS. The V end was cut by 3 bases, the J end by 5 bases, with 13 bases between. This CDR3 contains 14 residues. Here the CDR3 reads CASSDAGPRETQYF. DNA for the CDR3: TGTGCCAGCAGTGACGCTGGGCCCCGGGAGACCCAGTACTTC.

The chain has TRBV11-2 and TRBJ1-2; 9 bases map to TRBD1. CDR1 and CDR2 (germline): SGHAT, FQNNGV. V shed 4 bases, J shed 7 bases, and the junction held 7 bases outside the gene matches. The CDR3 covers 14 residues. CDR3 region: CASSSRDRVAGYTF. The CDR3 DNA follows: TGTGCCAGCAGCTCGCGGGACAGGGTAGCTGGCTACACCTTC. The full variable domain, with the rest looked up from reference TRBV11-2 and TRBJ1-2, is EAGVAQSPRYKIIEKRQSVAFWCNPISGHATLYWYQQILGQGPKLLIQFQNNGVVDDSQLPKDRFSAERLKGVDSTLKIQPAKLEDSAVYLCASSSRDRVAGYTFGSGTRLTVV.

The chain carries TRBV29-1 and TRBJ1-5; D is unresolved. V was pared by 3 bases and J by 1 base, with 10 bases between. CDR1 and CDR2 from the germline V gene are SQVTM and ANQGSEA. The CDR3 totals 14 residues. CDR3 DNA sequence: TGCAGCGTTGAGGTCGGCGGAAGCAATCAGCCCCAGCATTTT. It codes for CSVEVGGSNQPQHF.

This chain uses TRBV6-1 with TRBJ2-1; 11 bases line up with TRBD2. CDR3 length equals 15 residues. V shed 2 bases, J shed 10 bases, and the junction held 7 bases outside the gene matches. Germline V CDR1 and CDR2: MNHNS, SASEGT. In DNA, the CDR3 is TGTGCCAGCAGTGAACTACTAGCGGGGGCGCGCGAGCAGTTCTTC. It encodes CASSELLAGAREQFF.

The chain uses TRBV7-2 and TRBJ1-3; D gene ambiguous. CDR1 is SGHTA, CDR2 FQGNSA, per germline. The CDR3 has 15 amino acids. Trimming took 1 base from V and 3 from J, leaving 10 bases between them. The CDR3 DNA reads TGTGCCAGCAGCTTAGACTCCCTGAGTGGAAACACCATATATTTT. Protein: CASSLDSLSGNTIYF.

The gene calls are TRBV5-1 and TRBJ2-7, with D possibly being TRBD1 (6 bases). Germline lookup yields CDR1 SGHRS and CDR2 YFSETQ. The CDR3 runs 13 residues. The V gene lost 6 bases and the J gene lost 5 bases, with 15 bases spanning the gap. The CDR3 nucleotides are TGCGCCAGCAAACTGCATGGGGGCGACGAGCAGTACTTC. This codes for CASKLHGGDEQYF.

The rearrangement joins TRBV7-9 to TRBJ1-4; D not certain. CDR1 is SEHNR and CDR2 is FQNEAQ in the germline V gene (reference sequence). The CDR3 has 15 amino acids. V was pared by 2 bases and J by 0 bases, with 7 bases between. CDR3 nucleotide sequence: TGTGCCAGCAGCTTAATGTTTGCAACTAATGAAAAACTGTTTTTT. It encodes CASSLMFATNEKLFF.

This clone occurred a few times. The chain couples TRBV6-1 to TRBJ1-3, with TRBD1 identical over 8 bases. This CDR3 region has 16 residues. The V gene end was trimmed by 3 bases and the J gene end by 2 bases; junction bases not matched to a gene: 6. Germline V gene data show CDR1 as MNHNS and CDR2 as SASEGT. CDR3 DNA sequence: TGTGCCAGCAGTGAGGCCGGGACAGGTCCTGGAAACACCATATATTTT. Encoded protein: CASSEAGTGPGNTIYF.